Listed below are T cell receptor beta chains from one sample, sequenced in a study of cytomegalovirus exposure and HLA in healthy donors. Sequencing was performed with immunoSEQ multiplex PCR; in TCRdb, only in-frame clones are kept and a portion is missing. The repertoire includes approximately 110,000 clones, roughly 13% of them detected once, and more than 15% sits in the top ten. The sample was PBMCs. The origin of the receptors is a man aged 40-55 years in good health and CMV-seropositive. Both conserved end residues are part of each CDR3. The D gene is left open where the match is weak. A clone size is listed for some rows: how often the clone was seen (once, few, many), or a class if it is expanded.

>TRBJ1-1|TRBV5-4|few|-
TGTGCCAGCAGCAAACGAACAGAGAACACTGAAGCTTTCTTT
CASSKRTENTEAFF
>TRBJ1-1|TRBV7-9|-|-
TGTGCCAGCAGCATCAGGGCTGAAGCTTTCTTT
CASSIRAEAFF
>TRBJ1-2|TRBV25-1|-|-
TGTGCCAGCAGTGAATTTGAGACAGGCCATGGCTACACCTTC
CASSEFETGHGYTF
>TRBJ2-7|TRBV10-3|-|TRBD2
TGTGCCATCAAGACTAGCGGGAGTCATGAGCAGTACTTC
CAIKTSGSHEQYF
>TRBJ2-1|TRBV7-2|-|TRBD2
TGTGCCAGCAGCTTAGAAATACGGCGTAGCGGGAACAATGAGCAGTTCTTC
CASSLEIRRSGNNEQFF
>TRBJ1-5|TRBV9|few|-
TGTGCCAGCAGCGGGGGGGGACCTAATCAGCCCCAGCATTTT
CASSGGGPNQPQHF
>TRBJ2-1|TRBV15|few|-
TGTGCCACCAGCAGAGAAAGGGGCGGGATACAGTTCTTC
CATSRERGGIQFF
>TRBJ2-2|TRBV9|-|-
TGTGCCAGCAGCGTAACTCCCAACACCGGGGAGCTGTTTTTT
CASSVTPNTGELFF
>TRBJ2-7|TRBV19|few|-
TGTGCCACCGGAGGCGGGGCCTACGAGCAGTACTTC
CATGGGAYEQYF
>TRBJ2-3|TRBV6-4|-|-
TGTGCCAGCAGTAAGGGACATTCGAGCACAGATACGCAGTATTTT
CASSKGHSSTDTQYF
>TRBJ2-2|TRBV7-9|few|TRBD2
TGTGCCAGTAAACCGGGACTAGCGGGACCGGCCTACAACACCGGGGAGCTGTTTTTT
CASKPGLAGPAYNTGELFF
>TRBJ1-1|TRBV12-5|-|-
TGTGCTAGTGGTTTGGTACTAGGTCTGCAGAACACTGAAGCTTTCTTT
CASGLVLGLQNTEAFF
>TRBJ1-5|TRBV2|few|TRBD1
TGTGCCAGCAGACGGGACAGCCCGAACAATCAGCCCCAGCATTTT
CASRRDSPNNQPQHF
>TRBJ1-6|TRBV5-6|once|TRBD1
TGTGCCAGCAGCCCCCGGACAGGGCCTGGCTCTAATTCACCCCTCCACTTT
CASSPRTGPGSNSPLHF
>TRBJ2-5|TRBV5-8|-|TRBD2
TGTGCCAGCAGCTTGGCCCCGGGGCGGGGGGAGACCCAGTACTTC
CASSLAPGRGETQYF
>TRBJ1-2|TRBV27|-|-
TGTGCCAGCGGTCTTTACCGGGTCGGCGGCTACACCTTC
CASGLYRVGGYTF
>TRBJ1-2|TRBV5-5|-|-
TGTGCCAGCAGCTTAAGAACGGGGTCGGATGGCTACACCTTC
CASSLRTGSDGYTF
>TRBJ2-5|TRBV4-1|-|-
TGCGCCAGCAGCCCGCCTACGGGGACCCAGTACTTC
CASSPPTGTQYF
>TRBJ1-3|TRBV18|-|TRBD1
TGTGCCAGCTCACCTAGGGGGCAGGTCTCTGGAAACACCATATATTTT
CASSPRGQVSGNTIYF
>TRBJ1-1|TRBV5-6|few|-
TGTGCCAGCAACAACCCCTCTGGGAGGGCCCGGGCCAAGAACACTGAAGCTTTCTTT
CASNNPSGRARAKNTEAFF
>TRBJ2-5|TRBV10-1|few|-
TGCGCCAGCAGTGCGACAGGGTCGGGAGCGACCCAGTACTTC
CASSATGSGATQYF
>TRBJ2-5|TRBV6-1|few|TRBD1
TGTGCCAGCAGTACCCAGAGACAGGGGGAGTACTTC
CASSTQRQGEYF
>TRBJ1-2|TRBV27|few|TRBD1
TGTGCCAGCAGGACCCGGGACAGGGGGAACTATGGCTACACCTTC
CASRTRDRGNYGYTF
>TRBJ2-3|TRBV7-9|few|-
TGTGCCAGCAGCTCGAGGACAGTTAGCACAGATACGCAGTATTTT
CASSSRTVSTDTQYF
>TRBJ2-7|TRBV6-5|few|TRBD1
TGTGCCAGTGGGTTGACAGGGGACAGGGCCTACGAGCAGTACTTC
CASGLTGDRAYEQYF
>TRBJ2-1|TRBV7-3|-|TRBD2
TGTGCCAGCAGCTTATCCGGGACTAGGGGCAATGAGCAGTTCTTC
CASSLSGTRGNEQFF
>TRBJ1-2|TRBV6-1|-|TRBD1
TGTGCCATCAAATCAGACAGGGGGCATGGCTACACCTTC
CAIKSDRGHGYTF
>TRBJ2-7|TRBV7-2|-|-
TGTGCCAGCAGCTCCATGGGCAGGGGCCTCGAGCAGTACTTC
CASSSMGRGLEQYF
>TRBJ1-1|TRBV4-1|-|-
TGCGCCAGCAGCCAGTCGGGAGGGGGGAACACTGAAGCTTTCTTT
CASSQSGGGNTEAFF
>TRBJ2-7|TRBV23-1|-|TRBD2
TGCGCCAGCAGTCACAAAACAGCAACTAGCGGGAGGAACTCCTACGAGCAGTACTTC
CASSHKTATSGRNSYEQYF
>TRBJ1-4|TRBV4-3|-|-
TGCGCCAGCAGCCAAGTGGCAGGGACAACTAATGAAAAACTGTTTTTT
CASSQVAGTTNEKLFF